This T cell receptor (beta chain) is from a study of T-cell memory formation after mild COVID-19. Broader study findings: Later expanders leaned CD4+, whereas clones that contracted between day 15 and 85 were balanced CD4/CD8. A subset of responding clones appeared in pre-infection memory, suggesting cross-reactive memory joined.

In TCRdb, the 5' RACE reads were re-called with MiXCR into one record per CDR3 protein. The sample holds just under 550,000 distinct CDR3 sequences, roughly 22% seen once. This clonotype was observed a few times. No antigen is known for it. Germline-derived CDR1 and CDR2 are LNHNV and YYDKDF (reference sequence). This CDR3 comprises 14 residues. After removal of 4 bases from V and 4 bases from J, the junction contained 5 bases not matched to a gene. Sample: PBMCs or a T cell subset sorted from them (not recorded which). The receptor comes from an adult woman who had mild COVID-19 (a few samples of this study predate the infection). Cell type and time point are not known. The chain couples TRBV15 to TRBJ2-3, with 7 positions matching TRBD2. Here the CDR3 reads CATSIGAGADTQYF. The CDR3 DNA is TGTGCCACCAGCATAGGGGCGGGGGCAGATACGCAGTATTTT.